This is a list of T cell receptor beta chains from one sample in a study of graft-versus-host responses after intestinal transplantation. The data were produced by immunoSEQ multiplex PCR, yet TCRdb's version contains in-frame clones alone and is incomplete. The repertoire has just under 30,000 clones, about 80% of them found once; the top ten carry approximately 3%. This specimen consisted of ileum tissue, obtained 98 days after intestinal transplantation. These receptors came from a human patient who received an intestinal transplant, so some T cells may come from the graft donor. CDR3s include the opening cysteine and the closing phenylalanine or tryptophan. Fields, in order: CDR3 length, D gene, J gene, clone size, V gene, CDR3 DNA, CDR3 protein. The D gene is left open where the match is weak. Clone size, where shown, is once, few, many, or a class for clones that have expanded.

>14|-|TRBJ2-7|-|TRBV5-1
TGCGCCAGCAGCTTGGCGGCAGCCTCCTACGAGCAGTACTTC
CASSLAAASYEQYF
>12|-|TRBJ2-1|-|TRBV11-2
TGTGCCAGCAGCCTACACCGCAATGAGCAGTTCTTC
CASSLHRNEQFF
>15|-|TRBJ1-2|-|TRBV19
TGTGCCAGTAGTATATCCATCGACAGCGGGCATGGCTACACCTTC
CASSISIDSGHGYTF
>13|-|TRBJ2-7|-|TRBV28
TGTGCCAGCAGTTTCGCACAGTCCTACGAGCAGTACTTC
CASSFAQSYEQYF
>15|-|TRBJ1-3|medium-sized|TRBV21-1
TGTGCCAGCAGCAAAGCCCCGGTACCGCTGGGCACCATATATTTT
CASSKAPVPLGTIYF
>13|-|TRBJ2-7|-|TRBV21-1
TGTGCCAGCAGCTCAACGGGTACCTACGAGCAGTACTTC
CASSSTGTYEQYF
>15|TRBD1|TRBJ2-2|-|TRBV7-3
TGTGCCAGCAGCTTACACAGGGGCGCTCCCGGGGAGCTGTTTTTT
CASSLHRGAPGELFF
>15|-|TRBJ2-2|-|TRBV9
TGTGCCAGCAGCGTAGTCGGAGCGAACACCGGGGAGCTGTTTTTT
CASSVVGANTGELFF
>14|-|TRBJ1-5|-|TRBV6-1
TGTGCCAGCAGTGAAACGGCGGTTACAAAGCCCCAGCATTTT
CASSETAVTKPQHF
>15|TRBD2|TRBJ2-1|-|TRBV2
TGTGCCAGCAGGGAGAATAGCGGGGGGGCCCATGAGCAGTTCTTC
CASRENSGGAHEQFF
>15|-|TRBJ2-7|-|TRBV4-1
TGCGCCAGCAGCCAAGAGGGCAGCACCTTCTACGAGCAGTACTTC
CASSQEGSTFYEQYF
>15|-|TRBJ1-1|once|TRBV7-2
TGTGCCAGCAGCTTCGGAAGGGTAGAGGTCACTGAAGCTTTCTTT
CASSFGRVEVTEAFF
>14|TRBD1|TRBJ2-3|-|TRBV18
TGTGCCAGCTCACGCCAGGACAGGGCAGATACGCAGTATTTT
CASSRQDRADTQYF
>12|-|TRBJ1-2|-|TRBV28
TGTGCCAGCAGTCGAACCCCCTATGGCTACACCTTC
CASSRTPYGYTF
>13|TRBD1|TRBJ2-7|-|TRBV27
TGTGCCAGCAGTCCGGGACAGGGCTACGAGCAGTACTTC
CASSPGQGYEQYF
>13|-|TRBJ1-2|-|TRBV5-6
TGTGCCAGCATCACTGCCAGCTTCTATGGCTACACCTTC
CASITASFYGYTF
>13|TRBD1|TRBJ1-1|-|TRBV4-1
TGCGCCAGCAGCCAAACGGGACAGTCTGAAGCTTTCTTT
CASSQTGQSEAFF
>16|TRBD2|TRBJ2-5|-|TRBV5-4
TGTGCCAGCAGCTACGGGACTAGCGGGGGGGTAGAGACCCAGTACTTC
CASSYGTSGGVETQYF
>15|TRBD2|TRBJ2-1|-|TRBV2
TGTGCCAGCAGCGGACGGGGGGGCTCCTACAATGAGCAGTTCTTC
CASSGRGGSYNEQFF
>15|-|TRBJ2-7|-|TRBV4-1
TGCGCCAGCAGCCAAGGGACTACCAAGCTATACGAGCAGTACTTC
CASSQGTTKLYEQYF
>15|-|TRBJ2-3|-|TRBV5-1
TGCGCCAGCAGCTTGGCCGGGGACTTCCCAGATACGCAGTATTTT
CASSLAGDFPDTQYF
>14|-|TRBJ1-2|-|TRBV7-8
TGTGCCAGCAGCTTATCCAAAAGACCCCATGGCTACACCTTC
CASSLSKRPHGYTF
>16|-|TRBJ2-5|-|TRBV18
TGTGCCAGCTCACCACTAAGGGCAGGGTCAGGAGAGACCCAGTACTTC
CASSPLRAGSGETQYF
>15|TRBD1|TRBJ2-1|-|TRBV19
TGTGCCAGTAGTATAGATGCGGCAGGGGGCAATGAGCAGTTCTTC
CASSIDAAGGNEQFF
>12|-|TRBJ1-5|-|TRBV27
TGTGCCAGCAGTTCCTTGAATCAGCCCCAGCATTTT
CASSSLNQPQHF
>14|-|TRBJ1-2|medium-sized|TRBV7-8
TGTGCCAGCAGCGACCGACCGAGTAACTATGGCTACACCTTC
CASSDRPSNYGYTF
>14|-|TRBJ2-5|once|TRBV6-5
TGTGCCAGCAGTGACGGGGACCCCCGGGAGACCCAGTACTTC
CASSDGDPRETQYF
>14|-|TRBJ2-1|-|TRBV10-3
TGTGCCACCAGGCCGGCAAGCTCCTACAATGAGCAGTTCTTC
CATRPASSYNEQFF
>17|TRBD2|TRBJ2-1|-|TRBV15
TGTGCCACCAGCCCTCACGGACTAGTCCTCTCCTACAATGAGCAGTTCTTC
CATSPHGLVLSYNEQFF
>11|-|TRBJ1-5|few|TRBV7-6
TGTGCCAGCAGCTTAGGACAGCCCCAGCATTTT
CASSLGQPQHF
>13|-|TRBJ1-2|-|TRBV27
TGTGCCAGCAGTTTCTGGGCCAACTATGGCTACACCTTC
CASSFWANYGYTF
>13|-|TRBJ1-5|medium-sized|TRBV19
TGTGCCAGTCGGCAGAGCAGCAATCAGCCCCAGCATTTT
CASRQSSNQPQHF
>18|-|TRBJ2-1|once|TRBV4-2
TGTGCCAGCAGCCAAGATCTCAATCCAACAGGGAAAGGGGATGAGCAGTTCTTC
CASSQDLNPTGKGDEQFF
>15|-|TRBJ2-7|medium-sized|TRBV7-2
TGTGCCAGCAGCTTAAGCAGCGTGGGGTCCTACGAGCAGTACTTC
CASSLSSVGSYEQYF
>15|TRBD2|TRBJ2-1|-|TRBV30
TGTGCCTGGAATCCGGCTAGCGGGGGGGCCTTTGAGCAGTTCTTC
CAWNPASGGAFEQFF
>16|TRBD2|TRBJ2-5|once|TRBV5-1
TGCGCCAGCAGCACACTTAGCGGGGGGGCCCAAGAGACCCAGTACTTC
CASSTLSGGAQETQYF
>14|-|TRBJ2-7|few|TRBV7-2
TGTGCCAGCAGCTTAGCCAGGATCTCCTACGAGCAGTACTTC
CASSLARISYEQYF
>13|-|TRBJ1-1|-|TRBV7-9
TGTGCCAGCAGCTTAGGAGCATACACTGAAGCTTTCTTT
CASSLGAYTEAFF
>16|TRBD1|TRBJ2-2|-|TRBV5-4
TGTGCCAGCAGCATAGGACAGGGGGCCGACACCGGGGAGCTGTTTTTT
CASSIGQGADTGELFF
>14|TRBD1|TRBJ1-6|few|TRBV9
TGTGCCAGCAGCGTCCCGGGACAGAATTCACCCCTCCACTTT
CASSVPGQNSPLHF
>13|-|TRBJ1-1|-|TRBV9
TGTGCCAGCAGTAGTGACCTTAACACTGAAGCTTTCTTT
CASSSDLNTEAFF
>16|-|TRBJ2-5|-|TRBV11-3
TGTGCCAGCAGCTCCTTCGTCGGGGCGGGAAAAGAGACCCAGTACTTC
CASSSFVGAGKETQYF